The 7 T cell receptor beta chains below all came from one sample that was sequenced in a study of identical twins. TCRdb processed the 5' RACE reads anew with MiXCR; each CDR3 protein has one entry. The sample carries 500,000 to 650,000 distinct CDR3 sequences, roughly 7.1% recorded once. These same data were also listed under a study on yellow fever vaccine responses in identical twins.

What was sequenced was PBMCs. The origin of the receptors is a woman under 30 in good health.

The rearrangement uses TRBV10-1 and TRBJ1-1, with D maybe TRBD1 (6 bases). CDR1 is WNHNN and CDR2 is SYGVQD in the germline V gene (reference sequence). Between the trimmed V and J ends, which lost 7 bases and 8 bases, there was a span of 23 bases. The CDR3 length is 15 residues. CDR3 loop: CASTGDPRGGSEAFF. Written as DNA, the CDR3 is TGCGCCAGCACCGGGGATCCTAGGGGGGGCAGCGAAGCTTTCTTT.

This clonotype was detected a few times. The genes are TRBV7-8 and TRBJ2-1, with TRBD2 matching over 14 bases. CDR3 length equals 18 residues. The V gene's germline CDR1 is SGHVS and CDR2 FQNEAQ. Germline trimming cut 4 bases from V and 4 bases from J; bases unmatched to any gene: 9. The DNA of the CDR3 is TGTGCCAGCAGCTATGGGACTAGCGGGAGAACGGGATACAATGAGCAGTTCTTC. Amino acids: CASSYGTSGRTGYNEQFF.

This clonotype has a handful of counts. The gene calls are TRBV9 and TRBJ2-1; the D is unclear. Germline CDR1 and CDR2: SGDLS and YYNGEE. The CDR3 is 12 residues long. Trimming pared 3 bases from V and 11 bases from J, leaving 12 bases between. CDR3 DNA: TGTGCCAGCAGCGCCCAGTCAGCTCAGCAGTTCTTC. Its translation is CASSAQSAQQFF. Variable domain in full (rest from reference TRBV9 and TRBJ2-1): DSGVTQTPKHLITATGQRVTLRCSPRSGDLSVYWYQQSLDQGLQFLIQYYNGEERAKGNILERFSAQQFPDLHSELNLSSLELGDSALYFCASSAQSAQQFFGPGTRLTVL.

This clonotype was seen ten or more times. The chain recombines TRBV12-3 or TRBV12-4 with TRBJ1-1; weak D call: TRBD1 (5 bases). Trimming pared 4 bases from V and 8 bases from J, leaving 17 bases between. CDR3 length equals 14 residues. DNA of the CDR3: TGTGCCAGCAGTTCCTTGGAGGGGCTCGACGAAGCTTTCTTT. It translates to CASSSLEGLDEAFF.

This clonotype was detected a few times. The chain couples TRBV20-1 to TRBJ1-2; maybe TRBD1 (5 bases). The CDR3 runs 13 residues. Germline assignment: CDR1 DFQATT and CDR2 SNEGSKA (reference sequence). The germline V and J ends were trimmed by 6 bases and 8 bases, with 19 bases remaining between them. CDR3 loop: CSALGGFDSGYTF. The DNA for the CDR3 is TGCAGTGCGTTGGGGGGATTCGATTCGGGCTACACCTTC.

This clonotype showed up just a few times. This sequence joins TRBV7-2 and TRBJ2-5, with D perhaps TRBD1 (6 bases). Per germline, CDR1 SGHTA and CDR2 FQGNSA. V dropped 4 bases and J dropped 4 bases, with 22 bases sitting between them. The length of the CDR3 is 17 residues. The DNA for the CDR3 is TGTGCCAGCAGCTGGAACTTAGGGGGAAGGCTTGGAGAGACCCAGTACTTC. It specifies CASSWNLGGRLGETQYF.

This chain joins TRBV20-1 and TRBJ1-1; D gene ambiguous. This CDR3 is 11 amino acids long. Germline V CDR1 and CDR2: DFQATT, SNEGSKA (reference sequence). Here the CDR3 DNA reads TGCAGATCAGACACTTACACTGAAGCTTTCTTT. Its protein is CRSDTYTEAFF.